This T cell receptor (beta chain) was recovered during a study of beta chain features in type 1 diabetes. The study's findings and limits: A moderate, significant TCRB CDR3 shortening appeared in type 1 diabetes across four CD4+ subsets. Insertions at VDJ junctions were less frequent in type 1 diabetes patients. These patients also deleted more nucleotides at the same junctions.

Every isolated RNA sample was fully reverse transcribed, so sequencing captured expressed TCRB transcripts. TCRdb's copy holds only in-frame clones and misses some; the assay was immunoSEQ multiplex PCR. The sample has about 47,000 clones, just under 45% seen once. Germline V gives CDR1 MGHDK, CDR2 SYGVNS. Trimming shortened V by 5 bases and J by 5 bases, and 12 bases separated the two germline ends. This CDR3 is 13 amino acids long. The table lists this clone with a few counts. Its antigen is currently unknown. The sequencing input was stem cell memory CD4+ T cells from blood. The rearrangement links TRBV25-1 to TRBJ1-2; no firm D call. This receptor was identified in a man aged 25 to 40 with type 1 diabetes. The CDR3: CASSRGPRYGYTF. Here the CDR3 DNA reads TGTGCCAGCAGTCGAGGGCCTCGGTATGGCTACACCTTC.